The T cell receptor (beta chain) under discussion was sequenced for a study of T cell responses to AZD1222 COVID-19 vaccine. In regard to this clone: Its antigen is as yet unknown.

Profiled with immunoSEQ multiplex PCR; TCRdb holds only in-frame clones, not every one. Of 15,000 to 20,000 clones listed, roughly 86% are singletons. Notes on the study in general: Spike-specific TCR breadth and depth grew following two AZD1222 doses. Repertoires were obtained solely post-peak T cell response. Seropositive status at baseline applied to only a handful of AZD1222 recipients.

The sequences come from peripheral blood, collected 28 days after the second AZD1222 dose. The receptor's source is an adult who received the AZD1222 COVID-19 vaccine.

The CDR3 DNA sequence: TGTGCCAGTAGTATTTTCGCGGGAGCTAGAAGCGGCTACAATGAGCAGTTCTTC. Protein product: CASSIFAGARSGYNEQFF. The chain has TRBV19 and TRBJ2-1, with TRBD2 matching over 7 bases. The CDR3 extends over 18 amino acids. Germline V gene lookup returns CDR1 LNHDA and CDR2 SQIVND (reference sequence). Trimming at V came to 3 bases and at J to 3 bases, leaving 14 bases not matched to a gene.